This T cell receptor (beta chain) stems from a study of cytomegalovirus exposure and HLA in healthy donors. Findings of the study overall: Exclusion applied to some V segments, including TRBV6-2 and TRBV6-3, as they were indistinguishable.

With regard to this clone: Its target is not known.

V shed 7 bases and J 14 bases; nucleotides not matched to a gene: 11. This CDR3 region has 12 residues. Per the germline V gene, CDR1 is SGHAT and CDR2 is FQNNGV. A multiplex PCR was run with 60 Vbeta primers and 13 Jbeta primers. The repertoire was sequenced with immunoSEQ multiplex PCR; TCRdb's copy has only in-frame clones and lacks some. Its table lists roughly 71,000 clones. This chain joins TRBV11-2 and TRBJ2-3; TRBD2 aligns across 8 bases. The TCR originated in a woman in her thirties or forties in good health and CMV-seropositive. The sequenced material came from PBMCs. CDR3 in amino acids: CASTLSGGAGYF. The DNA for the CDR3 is TGTGCCAGCACTCTAAGCGGGGGAGCTGGGTATTTT.